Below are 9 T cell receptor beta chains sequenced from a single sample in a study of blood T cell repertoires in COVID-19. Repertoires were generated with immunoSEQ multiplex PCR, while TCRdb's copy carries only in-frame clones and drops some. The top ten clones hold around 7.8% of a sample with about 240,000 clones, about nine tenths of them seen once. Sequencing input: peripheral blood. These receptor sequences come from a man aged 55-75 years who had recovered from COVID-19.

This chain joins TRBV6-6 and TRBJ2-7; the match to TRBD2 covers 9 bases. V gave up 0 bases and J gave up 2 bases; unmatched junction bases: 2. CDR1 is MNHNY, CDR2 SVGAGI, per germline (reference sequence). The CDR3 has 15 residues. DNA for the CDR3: TGTGCCAGCAGTTACTCGTCTAGCGGGGCCTACGAGCAGTACTTC. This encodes CASSYSSSGAYEQYF.

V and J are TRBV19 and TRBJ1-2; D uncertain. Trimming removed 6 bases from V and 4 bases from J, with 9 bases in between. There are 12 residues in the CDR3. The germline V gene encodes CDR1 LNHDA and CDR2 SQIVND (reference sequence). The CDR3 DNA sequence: TGTGCCAGTAGAACAGAATCCTATGGCTACACCTTC. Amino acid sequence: CASRTESYGYTF.

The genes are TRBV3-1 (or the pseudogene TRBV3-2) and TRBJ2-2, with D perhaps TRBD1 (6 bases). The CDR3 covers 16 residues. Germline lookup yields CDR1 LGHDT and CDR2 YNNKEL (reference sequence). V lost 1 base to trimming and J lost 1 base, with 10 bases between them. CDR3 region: CASSQAGTLNTGELFF. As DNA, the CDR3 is TGTGCCAGCAGCCAAGCCGGGACACTGAACACCGGGGAGCTGTTTTTT.

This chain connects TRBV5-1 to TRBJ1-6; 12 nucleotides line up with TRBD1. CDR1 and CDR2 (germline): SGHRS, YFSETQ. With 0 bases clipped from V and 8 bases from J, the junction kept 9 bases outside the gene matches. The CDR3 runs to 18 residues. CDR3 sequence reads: CASSLATGTGGLDSPLHF. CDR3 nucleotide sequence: TGCGCCAGCAGCTTGGCAACCGGGACAGGGGGCTTGGATTCACCCCTCCACTTT. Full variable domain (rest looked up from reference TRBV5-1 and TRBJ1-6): KAGVTQTPRYLIKTRGQQVTLSCSPISGHRSVSWYQQTPGQGLQFLFEYFSETQRNKGNFPGRFSGRQFSNSRSEMNVSTLELGDSALYLCASSLATGTGGLDSPLHFGNGTRLTVT.

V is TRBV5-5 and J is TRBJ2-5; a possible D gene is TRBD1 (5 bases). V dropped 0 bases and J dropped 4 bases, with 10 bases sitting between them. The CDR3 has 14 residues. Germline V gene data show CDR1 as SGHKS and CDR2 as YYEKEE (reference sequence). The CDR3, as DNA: TGTGCCAGCAGCTTGGTACAGGTTAGAGAGACCCAGTACTTC. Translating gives CASSLVQVRETQYF.

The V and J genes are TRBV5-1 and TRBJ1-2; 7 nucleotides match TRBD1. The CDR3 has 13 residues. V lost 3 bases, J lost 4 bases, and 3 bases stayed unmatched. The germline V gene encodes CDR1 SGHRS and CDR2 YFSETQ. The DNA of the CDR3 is TGCGCCAGCAGCTACGGACAGGCCTATGGCTACACCTTC. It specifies CASSYGQAYGYTF. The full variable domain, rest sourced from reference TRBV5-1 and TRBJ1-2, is KAGVTQTPRYLIKTRGQQVTLSCSPISGHRSVSWYQQTPGQGLQFLFEYFSETQRNKGNFPGRFSGRQFSNSRSEMNVSTLELGDSALYLCASSYGQAYGYTFGSGTRLTVV.

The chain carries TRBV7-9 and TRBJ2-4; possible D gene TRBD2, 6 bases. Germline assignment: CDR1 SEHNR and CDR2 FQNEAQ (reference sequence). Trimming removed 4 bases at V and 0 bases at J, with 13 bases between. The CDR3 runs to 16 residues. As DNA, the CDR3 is TGTGCCAGCAGCTCGTCGCCGGGACTAGCCAAAAACATTCAGTACTTC. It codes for CASSSSPGLAKNIQYF.

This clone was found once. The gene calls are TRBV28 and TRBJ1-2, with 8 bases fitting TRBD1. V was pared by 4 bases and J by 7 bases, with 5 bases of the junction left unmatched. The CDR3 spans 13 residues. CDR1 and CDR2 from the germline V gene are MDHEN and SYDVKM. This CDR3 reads CASSSTGAPGYTF. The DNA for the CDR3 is TGTGCCAGCAGTTCGACAGGGGCGCCTGGCTACACCTTC.

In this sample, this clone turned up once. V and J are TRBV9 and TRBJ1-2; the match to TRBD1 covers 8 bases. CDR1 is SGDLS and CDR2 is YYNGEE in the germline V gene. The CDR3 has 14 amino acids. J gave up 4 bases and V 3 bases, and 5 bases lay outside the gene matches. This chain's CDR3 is CASSARTGPYGYTF. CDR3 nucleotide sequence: TGTGCCAGCAGCGCCAGGACAGGGCCCTATGGCTACACCTTC.